The sample holds a few counts of the clone carrying this T cell receptor beta chain. Its antigen remains unidentified. One entry per CDR3 protein results from TCRdb running MiXCR on the 5' RACE reads. The data contain roughly 80,000 distinct CDR3 sequences, 20% to 30% of them singletons. This sample was taken from a study of T-cell memory formation after mild COVID-19. Study-level points and caveats: Later expanders leaned CD4+, whereas clones that contracted between day 15 and 85 were balanced CD4/CD8.

The CDR3 contains 14 residues. V dropped 5 bases and J dropped 3 bases, with 13 bases sitting between them. The genes are TRBV12-3 or TRBV12-4 and TRBJ1-2; perhaps TRBD1 as D (5 bases). What was sequenced was PBMCs or a T cell subset sorted from them (not recorded which). The TCR originated in a young man who had mild COVID-19 (a few samples of this study predate the infection). Cell type and time point are not known. CDR3 residues: CASSRSGSYYGYTF. The CDR3 DNA is TGTGCCAGCAGTCGATCAGGGTCTTACTATGGCTACACCTTC.